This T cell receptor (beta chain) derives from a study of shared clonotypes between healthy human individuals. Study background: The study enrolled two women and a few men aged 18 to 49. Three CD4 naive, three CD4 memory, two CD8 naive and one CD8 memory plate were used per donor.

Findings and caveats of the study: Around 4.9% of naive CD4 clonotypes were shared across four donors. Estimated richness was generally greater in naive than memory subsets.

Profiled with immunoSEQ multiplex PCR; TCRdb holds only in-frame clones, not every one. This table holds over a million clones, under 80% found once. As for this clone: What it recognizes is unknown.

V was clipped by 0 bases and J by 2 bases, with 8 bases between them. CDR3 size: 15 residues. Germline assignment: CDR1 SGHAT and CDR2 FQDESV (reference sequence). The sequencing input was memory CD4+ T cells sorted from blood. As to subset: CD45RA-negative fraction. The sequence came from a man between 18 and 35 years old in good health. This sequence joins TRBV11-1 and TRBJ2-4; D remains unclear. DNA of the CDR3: TGTGCCAGCAGCTTAGCGGAAACACCCAAAAACATTCAGTACTTC. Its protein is CASSLAETPKNIQYF.